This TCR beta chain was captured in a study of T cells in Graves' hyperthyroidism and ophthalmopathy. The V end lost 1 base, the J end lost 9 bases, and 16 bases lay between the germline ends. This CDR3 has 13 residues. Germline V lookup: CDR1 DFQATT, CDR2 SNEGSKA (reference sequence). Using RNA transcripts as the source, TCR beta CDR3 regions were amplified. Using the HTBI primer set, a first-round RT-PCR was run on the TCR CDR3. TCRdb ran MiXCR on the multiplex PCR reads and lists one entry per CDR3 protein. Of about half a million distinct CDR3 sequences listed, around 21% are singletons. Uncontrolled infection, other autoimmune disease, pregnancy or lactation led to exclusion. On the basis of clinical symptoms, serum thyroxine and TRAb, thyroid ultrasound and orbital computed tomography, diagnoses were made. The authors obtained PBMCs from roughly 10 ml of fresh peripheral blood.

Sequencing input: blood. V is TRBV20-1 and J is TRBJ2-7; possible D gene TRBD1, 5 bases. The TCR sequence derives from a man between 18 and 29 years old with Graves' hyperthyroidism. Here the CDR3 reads CSARGDLRQGQYF. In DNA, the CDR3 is TGCAGTGCTAGAGGAGACCTAAGGCAGGGGCAGTACTTC.